This note documents a single TCR beta chain sequence. What it binds is unknown. This sample was taken from a study of CXCR3-negative and CXCR3-positive naive CD8 T cells. Study findings and constraints: Sequencing showed both naive subsets with comparably high diversity, and memory CD8+ cells much lower. Naive cells with CXCR3 showed TRB CDR3s that were more hydrophobic than those in CXCR3-negative naive cells.

At around 300,000 cells each, triplicate sorts were carried out for each CD8+ T cell subset. CD45RO-CCR7+CD27+CD95- was the phenotype of naive CD8+ T cells. 5' RACE that incorporated UMI labels was used to prepare the TRB cDNA libraries. TCRdb re-called the 5' RACE reads, yielding one record per CDR3 amino acid sequence without DNA. The sample totals approximately 48,000 distinct CDR3 sequences; its top ten clones hold around 0.51%. This CDR3 contains 15 residues. This TCR came from a human donor in good health. Some clones in this sample may be carry-over from other donors' samples. The sample comprised naive CXCR3+ CD8+ T cells from blood. Subset given: CD45RO-CCR7+CD27+CD95- naive CD8+ T cells expressing CXCR3 (TNR3+). V is TRBV12-3 or TRBV12-4 and J is TRBJ1-5. The CDR3 reads CASSLAGPLVQPQHF.